The following is a TCR beta chain sequence with its context. The antigen is not known. Researchers took RNA transcripts and amplified the TCR beta CDR3 regions from them. HTBI primers were the set used in a first-round RT-PCR of the TCR CDR3. TCRdb re-called the multiplex PCR reads through MiXCR, storing one row per CDR3 protein. The sample lists some 600,000 distinct CDR3 sequences, 46% seen once, with roughly 8.2% in the top ten. A patient was excluded if there was uncontrolled infection, other autoimmune disease, pregnancy or lactation. The sample originates from a study of T cells in Graves' hyperthyroidism and ophthalmopathy. Regarding the study as a whole: The blood repertoire included most of the expanded thyroid clonotypes above 0.001. A 13 V-J signature model discriminated ophthalmopathy versus stable hyperthyroidism.

The CDR3 length is 14 residues. Germline V gene data show CDR1 as SQVTM and CDR2 as ANQGSEA. This TCR came from a woman between 18 and 30 years old with Graves' hyperthyroidism. The V and J genes are TRBV29-1 and TRBJ1-5; no clear D. The source material was peripheral blood or thyroid tissue (not recorded which). The CDR3 DNA sequence: TGCAGTGCCCAAAGAAAATATAGCAATCAGCCCCAGCATTTT. It encodes CSAQRKYSNQPQHF.